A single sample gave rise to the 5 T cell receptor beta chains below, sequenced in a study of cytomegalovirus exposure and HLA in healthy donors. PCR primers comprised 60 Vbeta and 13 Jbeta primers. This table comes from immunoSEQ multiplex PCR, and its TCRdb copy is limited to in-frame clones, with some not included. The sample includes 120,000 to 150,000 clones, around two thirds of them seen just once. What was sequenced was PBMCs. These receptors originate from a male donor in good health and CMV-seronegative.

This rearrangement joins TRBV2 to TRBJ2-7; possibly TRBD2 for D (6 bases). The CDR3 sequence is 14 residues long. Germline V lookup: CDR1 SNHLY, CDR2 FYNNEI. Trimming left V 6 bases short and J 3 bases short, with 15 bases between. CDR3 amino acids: CASSPRGIDYEQYF. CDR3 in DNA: TGTGCCAGCAGCCCCCGGGGGATTGACTACGAGCAGTACTTC.

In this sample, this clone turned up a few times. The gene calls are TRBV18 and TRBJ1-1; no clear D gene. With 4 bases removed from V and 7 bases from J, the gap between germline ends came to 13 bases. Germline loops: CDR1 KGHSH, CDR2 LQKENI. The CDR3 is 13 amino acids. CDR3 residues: CASSLHADREAFF. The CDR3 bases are TGTGCCAGCTCACTACACGCGGATCGTGAAGCTTTCTTT. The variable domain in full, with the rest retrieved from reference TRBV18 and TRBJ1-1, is NAGVMQNPRHLVRRRGQEARLRCSPMKGHSHVYWYRQLPEEGLKFMVYLQKENIIDESGMPKERFSAEFPKEGPSILRIQQVVRGDSAAYFCASSLHADREAFFGQGTRLTVV.

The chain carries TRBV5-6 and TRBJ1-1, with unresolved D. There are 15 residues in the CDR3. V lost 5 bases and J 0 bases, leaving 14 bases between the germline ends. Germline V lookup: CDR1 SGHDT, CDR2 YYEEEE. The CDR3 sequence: CASSRSQEVNTEAFF. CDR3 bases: TGTGCCAGCAGTCGGTCACAAGAGGTGAACACTGAAGCTTTCTTT. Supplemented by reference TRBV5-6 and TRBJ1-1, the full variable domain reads DAGVTQSPTHLIKTRGQQVTLRCSPKSGHDTVSWYQQALGQGPQFIFQYYEEEERQRGNFPDRFSGHQFPNYSSELNVNALLLGDSALYLCASSRSQEVNTEAFFGQGTRLTVV.

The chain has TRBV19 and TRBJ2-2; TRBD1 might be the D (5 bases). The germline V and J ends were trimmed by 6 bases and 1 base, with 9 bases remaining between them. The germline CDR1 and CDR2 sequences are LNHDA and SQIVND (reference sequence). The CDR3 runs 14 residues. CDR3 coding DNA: TGTGCCAGTAGCGCAGGGCTGAACACCGGGGAGCTGTTTTTT. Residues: CASSAGLNTGELFF.

CDR3 sequence reads: CASSPDRIAYEQYF. CDR3 DNA: TGTGCCAGTAGTCCGGACAGGATCGCTTACGAGCAGTACTTC. This chain uses TRBV19 with TRBJ2-7; 7 nucleotides match TRBD1. The V gene end was trimmed by 5 bases and the J gene end by 4 bases; junction bases not matched to a gene: 8. This CDR3 spans 14 amino acids. The germline CDR1 and CDR2 sequences are LNHDA and SQIVND (reference sequence).